Listed here are 23 T cell receptor beta chains from one sample, sequenced in a study of T cell repertoires in cytomegalovirus infection. No antigen is known for these receptors. From the reads, TCRdb called clonotypes with MiXCR, one entry per CDR3 protein. Here the sample spans about 830,000 distinct CDR3 sequences, about 31% being singletons. The starting material was cultured CD8+ T cells from PBMCs, obtained from culture after CMV antigen stimulation. The receptors stem from a human donor in good health (CMV status not recorded). Some clones in this sample may be carry-over from other donors' samples.

This clonotype was seen ten or more times. The chain uses TRBV7-8 and TRBJ2-4; TRBD2 is a possible D gene (6 bases). The CDR3 contains 17 residues. With 3 bases removed from V and 0 bases from J, the gap between germline ends came to 15 bases. In germline, CDR1 is SGHVS, CDR2 FQNEAQ. The CDR3 region is CASSFEDGGLAKNIQYF. The CDR3 DNA is TGTGCCAGCAGCTTTGAGGACGGGGGTCTAGCCAAAAACATTCAGTACTTC.

V usage is TRBV28 and J usage is TRBJ2-5; 12 bases agree with TRBD2. Germline V gene sequence: CDR1 MDHEN, CDR2 SYDVKM. Trimming took 5 bases from V and 7 from J; bases not matched to a gene: 14. This CDR3 is 17 amino acids long. The CDR3 reads CASSLGLAGTSLLTQYF. In DNA form, the CDR3 reads TGTGCCAGCAGTCTCGGACTAGCGGGGACCTCGCTGTTGACCCAGTACTTC.

This clonotype has only a few counts. The V and J genes are TRBV7-6 and TRBJ2-1; D is unresolved. CDR3 size: 12 residues. Trimming took 6 bases from V and 8 from J, leaving 11 bases between them. The germline gives CDR1 SGHVS, CDR2 FNYEAQ. Here the CDR3 DNA reads TGTGCCAGCAGAGGACGGGCGGATGAGCAGTTCTTC. Its protein is CASRGRADEQFF.

This clonotype has only a few counts. This rearrangement joins TRBV2 to TRBJ1-6, with a possible D match to TRBD1 (5 bases). V was shortened by 7 bases and J by 3 bases, with 16 bases between the two germline ends. The CDR3 runs 16 residues. Germline-derived CDR1 and CDR2 are SNHLY and FYNNEI. The CDR3 sequence: CASMGQGGYYNSPLHF. CDR3 DNA sequence: TGTGCCAGCATGGGTCAGGGCGGTTACTATAATTCACCCCTCCACTTT.

CDR3: CATNIRDRGGMSTEAFF. CDR3 nucleotides: TGTGCCACCAACATCCGGGACAGGGGAGGTATGAGCACTGAAGCTTTCTTT. The rearrangement links TRBV15 to TRBJ1-1; 10 nucleotides align to TRBD1. The CDR3 has 17 amino acids. Germline V CDR1 and CDR2: LNHNV, YYDKDF (reference sequence). The junction had 15 bases not matched to a gene; V was cut back by 7 bases and J by 4 bases. The complete variable domain, with remaining parts taken from reference TRBV15 and TRBJ1-1, reads DAMVIQNPRYQVTQFGKPVTLSCSQTLNHNVMYWYQQKSSQAPKLLFHYYDKDFNNEADTPDNFQSRRPNTSFCFLDIRSPGLGDTAMYLCATNIRDRGGMSTEAFFGQGTRLTVV.

In its sample, this clonotype was seen a few times. The V and J genes are TRBV7-6 and TRBJ2-7, with D perhaps TRBD1 or TRBD2 (5 bases each). The CDR3 loop spans 14 amino acids. The germline CDR1 and CDR2 sequences are SGHVS and FNYEAQ. V was pared by 5 bases and J by 2 bases, with 13 bases between. CDR3 region: CASSTGTVTYEQYF. Here the CDR3 DNA reads TGTGCCAGCAGCACCGGGACGGTAACCTACGAGCAGTACTTC.

This clonotype was recorded a few times. The chain recombines TRBV5-5 with TRBJ2-7; D remains ambiguous. This CDR3 comprises 14 residues. V was shortened by 0 bases and J by 2 bases, with 9 bases between the two germline ends. Germline CDR1 SGHKS, CDR2 YYEKEE (reference sequence). CDR3 DNA sequence: TGTGCCAGCAGCTTGGCGCCGGACCCCTACGAGCAGTACGTC. Residues: CASSLAPDPYEQYV.

This clonotype was detected ten times or more. The chain combines TRBV7-9 with TRBJ2-3; tentatively, D is TRBD1 (6 bases). The CDR3 covers 15 residues. Germline CDR1 SEHNR, CDR2 FQNEAQ (reference sequence). V lost 5 bases, J lost 3 bases, and 15 bases lay in between. CDR3 bases: TGTGCCAGCAGCCTCAGGGGCTCATCGACAGATACGCAGTATTTT. Its protein is CASSLRGSSTDTQYF. Together with reference TRBV7-9 and TRBJ2-3, the CDR3 gives the full variable domain: DTGVSQNPRHKITKRGQNVTFRCDPISEHNRLYWYRQTLGQGPEFLTYFQNEAQLEKSRLLSDRFSAERPKGSFSTLEIQRTEQGDSAMYLCASSLRGSSTDTQYFGPGTRLTVL.

The table lists this clonotype with a few counts. The gene calls are TRBV18 and TRBJ1-4; no clear D gene. The CDR3 loop spans 13 amino acids. The germline V gene encodes CDR1 KGHSH and CDR2 LQKENI. V was shortened by 0 bases and J by 9 bases, with 8 bases between the two germline ends. The CDR3 nucleotides read TGTGCCAGCTCACCACCTGGACCCCAAAAACTGTTTTTT. Amino acid sequence: CASSPPGPQKLFF.

The table lists this clonotype with a few counts. The chain combines TRBV20-1 with TRBJ1-3; D uncertain. The V and J ends lost 1 base and 3 bases respectively, with 7 bases between them. CDR3 size: 13 residues. From germline, CDR1 is DFQATT and CDR2 SNEGSKA (reference sequence). The DNA for the CDR3 is TGCAGTGCTAGAGTGACCGGTGGAAACACCATATATTTT. It is translated as CSARVTGGNTIYF.

The chain uses TRBV7-6 and TRBJ1-1; D is perhaps TRBD1 (5 bases). Germline CDR1 reads SGHVS; CDR2 reads FNYEAQ. This CDR3 has 17 amino acids. The germline V and J ends were trimmed by 3 bases and 4 bases, with 21 bases remaining between them. CDR3: CASSFLDPRAVGTEAFF. In DNA, the CDR3 is TGTGCCAGCAGCTTTTTGGACCCCAGGGCCGTAGGCACTGAAGCTTTCTTT.

This sequence joins TRBV19 and TRBJ1-6; D gene uncertain. The germline CDR1 and CDR2 sequences are LNHDA and SQIVND (reference sequence). CDR3 length equals 12 residues. Trimming took 3 bases from V and 7 from J, leaving 4 bases between them. The CDR3 DNA sequence: TGTGCCAGTAGTATTGCGAATTCACCCCTCCACTTT. Amino acids: CASSIANSPLHF.

The CDR3 bases are TGTGCCAGCAGATCTAGGGGCACCCAAGAGACCCAGTACTTC. This encodes CASRSRGTQETQYF. The chain joins TRBV12-3 or TRBV12-4 to TRBJ2-5; possibly TRBD1 for D (5 bases). Trimming removed 6 bases from V and 1 base from J, with 12 bases in between. The CDR3 covers 14 residues.

As for this clonotype: The germline gene is not matched at one end of the junction; a read error may be the cause. The V gene is TRBV7-6, the J gene TRBJ1-1; D is unresolved. Germline V gene data show CDR1 as SGHVS and CDR2 as FNYEAQ. This CDR3 has 13 residues. The CDR3 here is CSSSVDLNTEAFF. For the CDR3, the DNA is TGTTCCAGCAGCGTCGACCTGAACACTGAAGCTTTCTTT.

This clonotype showed up just a few times. This chain connects TRBV6-6 to TRBJ1-2; D is ambiguous. Trimming pared 4 bases from V and 2 bases from J, leaving 11 bases between. Germline V gene sequence: CDR1 MNHNY, CDR2 SVGAGI (reference sequence). This CDR3 has 14 residues. CDR3 bases: TGTGCCAGCAGTTTCCAGGTCACCAACTATGGCTACACCTTC. This translates into CASSFQVTNYGYTF.

This clonotype was seen a few times. The V and J genes are TRBV7-6 and TRBJ2-1, with TRBD2 matching 14 bases. V lost 5 bases, J lost 4 bases, and 10 bases stayed unmatched. In germline, CDR1 is SGHVS, CDR2 FNYEAQ. The CDR3 totals 18 residues. The CDR3 DNA is TGTGCCAGCAGCCGGACTAGCGGGGGGCCCTCCACTTACAATGAGCAGTTCTTC. Its protein product is CASSRTSGGPSTYNEQFF.

This rearrangement joins TRBV7-9 to TRBJ2-5, with 10 bases matching TRBD1. CDR3 length: 15 residues. Per the germline V gene, CDR1 is SEHNR and CDR2 is FQNEAQ (reference sequence). With 3 bases clipped from V and 4 bases from J, the junction kept 5 bases outside the gene matches. The CDR3 is CASSLDRGYGETQYF. In DNA, the CDR3 is TGTGCCAGCAGCTTGGACAGGGGGTACGGAGAGACCCAGTACTTC.

CDR3 in DNA: TGTGCCAGCGTTAGCGGGGGGGGTCGCACAGATACGCAGTATTTT. As protein: CASVSGGGRTDTQYF. The V call is TRBV28, the J call TRBJ2-3; 11 bases are a match to TRBD2. This CDR3 is 15 amino acids long. Unmatched junction bases numbered 5, after V lost 8 bases and J lost 1 base. CDR1 is MDHEN and CDR2 is SYDVKM in the germline V gene.

The sample holds many counts of this clonotype. The chain carries TRBV6-1 and TRBJ1-4; D is possibly TRBD1 (6 bases). The CDR3 totals 13 residues. Germline CDR1 reads MNHNS; CDR2 reads SASEGT. Trimming removed 8 bases at V and 8 bases at J, with 15 bases between. For the CDR3, the DNA is TGTGCCAGCCTGGAGGGGGGAAACGAAAAACTGTTTTTT. Translating gives CASLEGGNEKLFF.

The J gene is TRBJ2-5, the V gene TRBV27; no clear D. The CDR3 totals 14 residues. V lost 3 bases and J 0 bases, leaving 8 bases between the germline ends. Per the germline V gene, CDR1 is MNHEY and CDR2 is SMNVEV (reference sequence). The chain's CDR3 is CASSLRRNQETQYF. Written as DNA, the CDR3 is TGTGCCAGCAGTTTGCGCAGGAACCAAGAGACCCAGTACTTC.

The chain links TRBV7-4 to TRBJ1-2; D possibly corresponds to TRBD1 (5 bases). V dropped 1 base and J dropped 5 bases, with 11 bases sitting between them. The germline V gene encodes CDR1 SGHVT and CDR2 SQSDAQ. The length of the CDR3 is 14 residues. The CDR3 coding sequence is TGTGCCAGCAGCTTAGTCGACAGAGATTATGGCTACACCTTC. Protein sequence: CASSLVDRDYGYTF.

The chain couples TRBV28 to TRBJ1-5; no reliable D call. In germline, CDR1 is MDHEN, CDR2 SYDVKM. Trimming shortened V by 2 bases and J by 0 bases, and 8 bases separated the two germline ends. The CDR3 sequence is 15 residues long. DNA of the CDR3: TGTGCCAGCAGTTTACTGCAGTATAGCAATCAGCCCCAGCATTTT. This gives the protein CASSLLQYSNQPQHF.

The gene calls are TRBV6-1 and TRBJ2-1; D unresolved. CDR1 and CDR2 from the germline V gene are MNHNS and SASEGT. CDR3 length: 15 amino acids. Trimming took off 4 bases at V and 5 bases at J, with 15 bases between the two ends. The CDR3 spells CASSVDAAFNNEQFF. DNA for the CDR3: TGTGCCAGCAGTGTAGACGCCGCCTTTAACAATGAGCAGTTCTTC.